Listed below are T cell receptor beta chains from one sample, sequenced in a study of T cell responses to AZD1222 COVID-19 vaccine. Generated by immunoSEQ multiplex PCR, the TCRdb table keeps only in-frame clones and is missing some. The table records 140,000 to 150,000 clones, 85% to 95% of them present only once. This specimen was peripheral blood, taken on day 0 of AZD1222 vaccination. These receptors originate from an adult in good health. The CDR3 runs from the conserved cysteine through the conserved F or W. Only some rows state a clone size, as once, few, many or a class for expanded clones.

J gene	V gene	clone size	CDR3 protein
TRBJ2-3	TRBV10-2	.	CASSGPGLAGGWADTQYF
TRBJ2-7	TRBV12-5	.	CASGNTGTYEQYF
TRBJ2-7	TRBV10-3	.	CAISGQTAGTIDEQYF
TRBJ1-5	TRBV25-1	.	CASSDKYSNQPQHF
TRBJ1-1	TRBV6-5	once	CASTRGVSTEAFF
TRBJ1-1	TRBV7-3	.	CASSLQPGSVTEAFF
TRBJ1-1	TRBV12-3/TRBV12-4	few	CASSPVLNTEAFF
TRBJ1-2	TRBV5-4	.	CASSLARATFGYGYTF
TRBJ1-1	TRBV5-6	.	CASSPGQKNTEAFF
TRBJ1-5	TRBV9	.	CASSAPDSNQPQHF
TRBJ1-2	TRBV11-3	.	CASSPDRENYGYTF
TRBJ1-1	TRBV5-5	.	CASSQAFGRRTEAFF
TRBJ1-3	TRBV7-9	.	CASSWRGANSGNTIYF
TRBJ2-1	TRBV19	.	CASSTNIQPYNEQFF
TRBJ1-2	TRBV6-5	.	CASSYSTGTKPYGYTF
TRBJ1-2	TRBV7-2	.	CASSKTGPYGYTF
TRBJ2-1	TRBV5-8	.	CASRPLAAPYNEQFF
TRBJ2-7	TRBV2	.	CASSYRAGIYEQYF
TRBJ2-7	TRBV6-4	.	CASTRTAFLYEQYF
TRBJ1-6	TRBV9	.	CASSAGTGNSPLHF
TRBJ2-5	TRBV29-1	.	CSVEGGHNRGKGPLGPTQETQYF
TRBJ2-7	TRBV10-3	.	CAISESTGRTGEQYF